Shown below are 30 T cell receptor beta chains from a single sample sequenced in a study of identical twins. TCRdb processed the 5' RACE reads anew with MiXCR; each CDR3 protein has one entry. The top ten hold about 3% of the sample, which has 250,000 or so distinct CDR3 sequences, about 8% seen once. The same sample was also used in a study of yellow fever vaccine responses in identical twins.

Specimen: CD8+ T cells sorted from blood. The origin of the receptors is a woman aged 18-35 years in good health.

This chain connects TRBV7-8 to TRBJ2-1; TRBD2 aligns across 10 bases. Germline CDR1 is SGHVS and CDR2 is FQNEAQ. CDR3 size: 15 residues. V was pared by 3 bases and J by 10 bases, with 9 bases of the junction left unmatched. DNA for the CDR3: TGTGCCAGCAGCTTTAAGCGGGAGGGCGACGGGGAGCAGTTCTTC. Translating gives CASSFKREGDGEQFF.

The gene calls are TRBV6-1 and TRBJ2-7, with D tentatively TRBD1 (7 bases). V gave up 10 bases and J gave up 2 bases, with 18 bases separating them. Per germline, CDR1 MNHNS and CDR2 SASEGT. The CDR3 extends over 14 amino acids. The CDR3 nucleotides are TGTGCCACCCGATTGGGCAGGGGGGCCTACGAGCAGTACTTC. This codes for CATRLGRGAYEQYF.

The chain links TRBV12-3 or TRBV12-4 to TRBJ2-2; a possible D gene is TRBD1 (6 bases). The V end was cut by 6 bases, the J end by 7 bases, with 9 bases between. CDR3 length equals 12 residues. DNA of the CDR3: TGTGCCAGCAGACAGGGCATCGGGGAGCTGTTTTTT. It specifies CASRQGIGELFF.

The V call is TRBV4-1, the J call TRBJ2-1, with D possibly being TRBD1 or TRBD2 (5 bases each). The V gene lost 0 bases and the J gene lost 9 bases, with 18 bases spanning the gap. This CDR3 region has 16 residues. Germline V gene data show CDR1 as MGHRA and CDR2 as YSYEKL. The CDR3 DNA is TGCGCCAGCAGCCAAGATGGGCTGGGGGAGATTAGTGAGCAGTTCTTC. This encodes CASSQDGLGEISEQFF.

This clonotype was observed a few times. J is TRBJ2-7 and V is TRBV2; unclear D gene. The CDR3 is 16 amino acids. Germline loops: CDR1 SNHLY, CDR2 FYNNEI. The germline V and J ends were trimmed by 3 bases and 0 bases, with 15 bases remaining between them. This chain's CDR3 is CASSDFRSTLSYEQYF. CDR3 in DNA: TGTGCCAGCAGTGATTTTCGGAGTACGCTCTCCTACGAGCAGTACTTC. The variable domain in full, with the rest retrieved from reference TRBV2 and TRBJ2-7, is EPEVTQTPSHQVTQMGQEVILRCVPISNHLYFYWYRQILGQKVEFLVSFYNNEISEKSEIFDDQFSVERPDGSNFTLKIRSTKLEDSAMYFCASSDFRSTLSYEQYFGPGTRLTVT.

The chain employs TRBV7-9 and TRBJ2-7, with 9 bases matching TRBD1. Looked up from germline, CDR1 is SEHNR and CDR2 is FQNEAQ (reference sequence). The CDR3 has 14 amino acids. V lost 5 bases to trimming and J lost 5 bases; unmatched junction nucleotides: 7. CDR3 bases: TGTGCCAGCAGCCTATTCGGACAGGGGAACGAGCAGTACTTC. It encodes CASSLFGQGNEQYF.

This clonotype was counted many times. CDR3 loop: CASSQALAFRSYEQYF. The CDR3 DNA is TGCGCCAGCAGCCAAGCTCTCGCGTTCCGCTCCTACGAGCAGTACTTC. The chain links TRBV4-3 to TRBJ2-7; D is undetermined. The germline V gene has CDR1 LGHNA and CDR2 YSLEER. The CDR3 runs to 16 residues. V was shortened by 1 base and J by 0 bases, with 13 bases between the two germline ends.

CDR3 in amino acids: CATSDPLTSSYNEQFF. The DNA for the CDR3 is TGTGCCACCAGTGATCCCCTGACTAGTTCCTACAATGAGCAGTTCTTC. The chain links TRBV24-1 to TRBJ2-1; D is perhaps TRBD2 (6 bases). This CDR3 has 16 amino acids. V shed 3 bases and J shed 1 base, with 12 bases lying between them. Looked up from germline, CDR1 is KGHDR and CDR2 is SFDVKD.

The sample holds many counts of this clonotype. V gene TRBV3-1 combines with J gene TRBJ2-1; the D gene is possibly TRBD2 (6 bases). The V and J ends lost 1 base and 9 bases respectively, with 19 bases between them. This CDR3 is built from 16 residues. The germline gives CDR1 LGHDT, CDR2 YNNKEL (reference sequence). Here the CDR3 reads CASSQGGGAPTTEQFF. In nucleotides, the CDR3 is TGTGCCAGCAGCCAAGGCGGCGGGGCTCCTACAACTGAGCAGTTCTTC.

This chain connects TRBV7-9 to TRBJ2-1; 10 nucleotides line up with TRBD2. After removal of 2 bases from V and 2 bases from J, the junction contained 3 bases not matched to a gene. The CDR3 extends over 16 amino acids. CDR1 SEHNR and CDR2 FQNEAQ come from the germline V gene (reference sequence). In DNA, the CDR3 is TGTGCCAGCAGCTTAACTAGCGGGGACCCCTACAATGAGCAGTTCTTC. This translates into CASSLTSGDPYNEQFF.

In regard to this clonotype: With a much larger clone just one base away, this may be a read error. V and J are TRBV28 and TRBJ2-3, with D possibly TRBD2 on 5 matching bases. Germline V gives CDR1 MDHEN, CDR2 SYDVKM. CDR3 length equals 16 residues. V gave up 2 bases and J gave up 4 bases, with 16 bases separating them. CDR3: CASSLEEARIPDTQYF. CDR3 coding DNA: TGTGCCAGCAGTTTAGAGGAGGCGAGGATCCCAGATACGCAGTATTTT.

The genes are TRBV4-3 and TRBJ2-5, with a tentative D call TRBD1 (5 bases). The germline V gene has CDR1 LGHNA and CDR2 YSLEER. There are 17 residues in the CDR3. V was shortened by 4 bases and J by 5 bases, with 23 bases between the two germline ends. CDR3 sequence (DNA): TGCGCCAGCAGCCTACAACCCCAATTTAGGGGAAAGGAGACCCAGTACTTC. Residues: CASSLQPQFRGKETQYF.

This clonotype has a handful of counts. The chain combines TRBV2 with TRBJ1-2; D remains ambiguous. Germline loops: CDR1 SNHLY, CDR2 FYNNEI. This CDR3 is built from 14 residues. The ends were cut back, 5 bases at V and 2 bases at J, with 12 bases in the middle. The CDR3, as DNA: TGTGCCAGCAGTTCGCCGGGCTCGAACTATGGCTACACCTTC. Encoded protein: CASSSPGSNYGYTF.

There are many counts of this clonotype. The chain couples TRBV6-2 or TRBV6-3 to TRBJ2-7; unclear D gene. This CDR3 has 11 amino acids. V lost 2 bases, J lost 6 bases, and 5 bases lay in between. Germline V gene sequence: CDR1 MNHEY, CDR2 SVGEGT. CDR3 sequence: CASSYVGEQYF. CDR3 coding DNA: TGTGCCAGCAGTTACGTGGGCGAGCAGTACTTC.

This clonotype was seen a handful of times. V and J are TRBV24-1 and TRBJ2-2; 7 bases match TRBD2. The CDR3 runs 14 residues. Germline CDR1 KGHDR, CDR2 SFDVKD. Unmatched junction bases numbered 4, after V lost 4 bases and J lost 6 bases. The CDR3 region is CATSDLREAGELFF. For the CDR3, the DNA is TGTGCCACCAGTGACCTCCGGGAGGCCGGGGAGCTGTTTTTT.

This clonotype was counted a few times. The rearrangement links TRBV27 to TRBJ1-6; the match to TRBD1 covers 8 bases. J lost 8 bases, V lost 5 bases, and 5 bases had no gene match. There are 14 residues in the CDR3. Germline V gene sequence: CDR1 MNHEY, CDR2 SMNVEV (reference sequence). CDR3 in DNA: TGTGCCAGCAGTATTGGACAGGGTTATTCACCCCTCCACTTT. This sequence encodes CASSIGQGYSPLHF.

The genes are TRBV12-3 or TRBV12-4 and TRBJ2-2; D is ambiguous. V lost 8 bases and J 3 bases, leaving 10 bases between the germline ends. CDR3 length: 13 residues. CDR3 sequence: CASSETDTGELFF. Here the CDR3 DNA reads TGTGCCAGCTCTGAGACCGACACCGGGGAGCTGTTTTTT.

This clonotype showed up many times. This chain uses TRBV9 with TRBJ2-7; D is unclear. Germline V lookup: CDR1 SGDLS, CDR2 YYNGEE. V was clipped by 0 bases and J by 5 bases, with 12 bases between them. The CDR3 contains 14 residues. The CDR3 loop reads CASSVDPTVNEQYF. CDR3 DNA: TGTGCCAGCAGCGTAGACCCCACGGTAAACGAGCAGTACTTC.

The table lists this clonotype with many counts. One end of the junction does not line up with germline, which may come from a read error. The CDR3 loop is CASSLGRNSYEQYF. CDR3 coding DNA: TGTGCCAGCAGCCTCGGACGGAACTCCTACGAGCAGTACTTC. V gene TRBV5-1 combines with J gene TRBJ2-7; D not resolved. CDR1 is SGHRS and CDR2 is YFSETQ in the germline V gene. This CDR3 contains 14 residues.

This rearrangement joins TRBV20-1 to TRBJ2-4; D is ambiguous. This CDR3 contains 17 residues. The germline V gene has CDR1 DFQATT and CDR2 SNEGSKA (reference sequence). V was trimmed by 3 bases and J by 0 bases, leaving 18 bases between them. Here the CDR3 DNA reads TGCAGTGCTAGCCCCCTCGGGCTGATACTAGCCAAAAACATTCAGTACTTC. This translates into CSASPLGLILAKNIQYF.

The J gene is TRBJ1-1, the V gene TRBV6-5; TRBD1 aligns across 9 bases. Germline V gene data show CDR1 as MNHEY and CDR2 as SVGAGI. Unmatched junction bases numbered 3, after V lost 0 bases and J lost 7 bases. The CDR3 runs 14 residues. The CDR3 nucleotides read TGTGCCAGCAGTTACTCAGGGACAGGGCGTGAAGCTTTCTTT. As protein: CASSYSGTGREAFF.

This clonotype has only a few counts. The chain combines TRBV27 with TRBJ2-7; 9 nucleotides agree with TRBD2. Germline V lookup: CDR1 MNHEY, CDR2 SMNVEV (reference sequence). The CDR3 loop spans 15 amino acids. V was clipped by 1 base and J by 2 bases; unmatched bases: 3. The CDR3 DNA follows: TGTGCCAGCAGTTTATTCGGGACTAGCACCTACGAGCAGTACTTC. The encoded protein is CASSLFGTSTYEQYF.

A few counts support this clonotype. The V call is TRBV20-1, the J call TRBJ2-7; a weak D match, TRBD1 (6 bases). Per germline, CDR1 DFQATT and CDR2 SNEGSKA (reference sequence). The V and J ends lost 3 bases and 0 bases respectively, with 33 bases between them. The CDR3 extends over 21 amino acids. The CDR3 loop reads CSASVFLRSPSFYRDSYEQYF. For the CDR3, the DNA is TGCAGTGCTAGTGTCTTTTTGAGGTCTCCCTCCTTTTACAGGGACTCCTACGAGCAGTACTTC.

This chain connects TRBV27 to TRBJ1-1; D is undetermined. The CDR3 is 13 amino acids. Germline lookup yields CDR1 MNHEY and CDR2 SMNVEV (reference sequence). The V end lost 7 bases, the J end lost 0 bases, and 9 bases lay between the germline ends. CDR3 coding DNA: TGTGCCAGCAATGAAGGATTGAACACTGAAGCTTTCTTT. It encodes CASNEGLNTEAFF.

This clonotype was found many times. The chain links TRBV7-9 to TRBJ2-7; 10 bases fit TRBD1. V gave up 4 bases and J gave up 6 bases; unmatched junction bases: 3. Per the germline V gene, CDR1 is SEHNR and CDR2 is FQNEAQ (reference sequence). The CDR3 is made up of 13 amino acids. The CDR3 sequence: CASSWTGGSEQYF. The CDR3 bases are TGTGCCAGCAGCTGGACAGGGGGAAGCGAGCAGTACTTC.

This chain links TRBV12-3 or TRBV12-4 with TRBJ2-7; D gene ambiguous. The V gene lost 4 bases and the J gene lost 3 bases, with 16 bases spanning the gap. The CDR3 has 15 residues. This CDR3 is CASSSIDTEYYEQYF. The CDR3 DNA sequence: TGTGCCAGCAGTTCGATCGACACAGAGTACTACGAGCAGTACTTC.

The CDR3 DNA sequence: TGTGCCAGCAGTTTTGGATACGGGAGTGGGGACAATGAGCAGTTCTTC. Residues: CASSFGYGSGDNEQFF. The chain has TRBV27 and TRBJ2-1; a weak D match, TRBD2 (6 bases). The ends were cut back, 3 bases at V and 5 bases at J, with 17 bases in the middle. The germline V gene has CDR1 MNHEY and CDR2 SMNVEV (reference sequence). The CDR3 is made up of 16 amino acids.

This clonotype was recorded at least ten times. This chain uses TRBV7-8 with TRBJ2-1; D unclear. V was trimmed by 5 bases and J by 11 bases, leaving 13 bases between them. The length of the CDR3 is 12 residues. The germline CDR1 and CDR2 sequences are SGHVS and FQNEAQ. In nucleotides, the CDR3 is TGTGCCAGCAGCGTTGGTAAAGGTCAGCAGTTCTTC. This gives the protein CASSVGKGQQFF. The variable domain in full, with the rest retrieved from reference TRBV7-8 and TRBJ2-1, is GAGVSQSPRYKVAKRGQDVALRCDPISGHVSLFWYQQALGQGPEFLTYFQNEAQLDKSGLPSDRFFAERPEGSVSTLKIQRTQQEDSAVYLCASSVGKGQQFFGPGTRLTVL.

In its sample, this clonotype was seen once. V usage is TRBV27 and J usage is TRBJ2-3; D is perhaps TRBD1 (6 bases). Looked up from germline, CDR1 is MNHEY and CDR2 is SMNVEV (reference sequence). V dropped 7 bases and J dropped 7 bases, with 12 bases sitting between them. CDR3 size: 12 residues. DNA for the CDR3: TGTGCCAGCACGACAGGCAGATATACGCAGTATTTT. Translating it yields CASTTGRYTQYF.

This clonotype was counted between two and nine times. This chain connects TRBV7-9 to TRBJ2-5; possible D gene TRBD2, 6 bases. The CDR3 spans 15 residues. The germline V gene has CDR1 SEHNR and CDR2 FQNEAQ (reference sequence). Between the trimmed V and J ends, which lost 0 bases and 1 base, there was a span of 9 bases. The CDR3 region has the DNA TGTGCCAGCAGCTTAGCGCAGGGAGGCCAAGAGACCCAGTACTTC. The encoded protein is CASSLAQGGQETQYF.